This T cell receptor (beta chain) originates from a study of cytomegalovirus exposure and HLA in healthy donors. This clone was seen a few times. Antigen unknown. Study conclusions and caveats: A cluster of highly shared sequence variants was likely a sequencing artifact.

The PCR had 60 Vbeta and 13 Jbeta primers. TCRdb's copy holds only in-frame clones and misses some; the assay was immunoSEQ multiplex PCR. The sample shows about 130,000 clones, more than 65% of them seen only once. Every donor was a healthy person donating bone marrow. With V trimmed by 3 bases and J by 1 base, 6 bases remained unmatched. Germline V gene sequence: CDR1 SGHRS, CDR2 YFSETQ. This CDR3 has 16 residues. The chain links TRBV5-1 to TRBJ2-5; 10 positions match TRBD2. The sequence came from a man between 50 and 59 years old in good health and CMV-seronegative. The sample taken for sequencing was PBMCs. CDR3 bases: TGCGCCAGCAGCTCCGGGACTAGCGCAGTCCAAGAGACCCAGTACTTC. As protein: CASSSGTSAVQETQYF.